This T cell receptor beta chain was documented in a study of CD4+ T cells in melanoma. Overall study findings and caveats: A reported correlation linked neoantigen-specific CD4+ T cells to CD8+, macrophage and B cell function.

Using immunoSEQ multiplex PCR, the repertoire was profiled, and TCRdb retains in-frame clones only, with some absent. Of around 100,000 clones in the sample, around 92% were seen once. This CDR3 is 19 amino acids long. The J segment lost 4 bases and the V segment lost 6 bases, leaving 12 bases of the junction unmatched. Germline CDR1 reads SGHAT; CDR2 reads FQNNGV. As regards this clone: Its target is not known.

The rearrangement uses TRBV11-2 and TRBJ2-1, with TRBD2 identical over 16 bases. The clonotype was recovered from a human donor with melanoma. The sample taken for sequencing was peripheral blood. CDR3 sequence: CASSSASGTSGRAYNEQFF. The CDR3 nucleotides read TGTGCCAGCAGTTCCGCATCCGGGACTAGCGGGAGGGCTTACAATGAGCAGTTCTTC.